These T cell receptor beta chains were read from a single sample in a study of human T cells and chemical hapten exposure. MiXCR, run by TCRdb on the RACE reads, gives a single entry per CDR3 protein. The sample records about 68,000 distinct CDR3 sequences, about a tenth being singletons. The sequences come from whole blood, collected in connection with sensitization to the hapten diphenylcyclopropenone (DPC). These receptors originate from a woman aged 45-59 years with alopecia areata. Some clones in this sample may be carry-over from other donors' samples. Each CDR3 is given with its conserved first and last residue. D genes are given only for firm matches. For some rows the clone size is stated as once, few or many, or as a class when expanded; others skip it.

CASSSDRRTEAFF TGTGCCAGCAGCTCAGACAGGCGCACTGAAGCTTTCTTT NA NA TRBJ1-1 TRBV9
CASSQDLPGSVLNSPLHF TGTGCCAGCAGCCAAGATCTTCCAGGGTCCGTTCTTAATTCACCCCTCCACTTT many NA TRBJ1-6 TRBV4-2
CASSLFGRVEKLFF TGTGCCAGCAGTTTATTTGGGAGGGTTGAAAAACTGTTTTTT few NA TRBJ1-4 TRBV28
CSVGRMNTGELFF TGCAGCGTCGGGAGGATGAACACCGGGGAGCTGTTTTTT many TRBD2 TRBJ2-2 TRBV29-1
CASSLAGGNYGYTF TGTGCCAGCAGTTTAGCAGGGGGTAACTATGGCTACACCTTC many NA TRBJ1-2 TRBV12-3/TRBV12-4
CSVALGQPSNQPQHF TGCAGCGTTGCATTGGGACAGCCTAGCAATCAGCCCCAGCATTTT many TRBD1 TRBJ1-5 TRBV29-1
CASSREGERETQYF TGTGCCAGCAGCAGAGAGGGGGAGCGAGAGACCCAGTACTTC few NA TRBJ2-5 TRBV12-3/TRBV12-4
CASSSVDRERGYTF TGTGCCAGCAGTTCCGTGGACAGGGAGAGGGGCTACACCTTC many TRBD1 TRBJ1-2 TRBV27
CASSRQSVVLDTQYF TGTGCCAGCAGCCGCCAGAGTGTGGTCCTAGATACGCAGTATTTT few NA TRBJ2-3 TRBV7-2
CASNPGLQYNEQFF TGTGCCAGCAACCCCGGATTACAGTACAATGAGCAGTTCTTC few NA TRBJ2-1 TRBV9
CASSFGTALDTDTQYF TGTGCCAGCAGCTTTGGGACGGCTCTGGACACAGATACGCAGTATTTT NA NA TRBJ2-3 TRBV7-9
CASSFISTDTQYF TGCGCCAGCAGCTTCATTAGCACAGATACGCAGTATTTT few NA TRBJ2-3 TRBV5-1
CSVEPGGPINEQFF TGCAGCGTTGAGCCGGGAGGGCCAATCAATGAGCAGTTCTTC many TRBD2 TRBJ2-1 TRBV29-1
CAWSERGQIRSPLHF TGTGCCTGGAGCGAGAGGGGACAGATAAGGTCACCCCTCCACTTT few TRBD1 TRBJ1-6 TRBV30
CSARQGSSYEQYF TGCAGTGCTAGACAGGGGAGCTCCTACGAGCAGTACTTC few NA TRBJ2-7 TRBV20-1
CASSVGPASNQPQHF TGTGCCAGCAGCGTAGGGCCCGCGAGCAATCAGCCCCAGCATTTT many NA TRBJ1-5 TRBV9
CAWMLRTGELFF TGTGCCTGGATGTTACGCACCGGGGAGCTGTTTTTT NA NA TRBJ2-2 TRBV30
CASSPAGITNEKLFF TGTGCCAGCAGCCCCGCGGGGATCACTAATGAAAAACTGTTTTTT few NA TRBJ1-4 TRBV28